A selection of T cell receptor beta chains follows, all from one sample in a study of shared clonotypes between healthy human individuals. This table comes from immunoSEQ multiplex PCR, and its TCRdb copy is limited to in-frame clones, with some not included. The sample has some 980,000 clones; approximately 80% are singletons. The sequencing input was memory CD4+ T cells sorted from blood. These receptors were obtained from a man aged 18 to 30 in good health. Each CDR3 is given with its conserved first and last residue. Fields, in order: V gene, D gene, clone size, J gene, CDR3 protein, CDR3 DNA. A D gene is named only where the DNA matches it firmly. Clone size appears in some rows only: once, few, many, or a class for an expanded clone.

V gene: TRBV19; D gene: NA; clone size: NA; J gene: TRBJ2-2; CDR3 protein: CASSILADANTGELFF; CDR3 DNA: TGTGCCAGTTCCATCCTAGCAGACGCGAACACCGGGGAGCTGTTTTTT
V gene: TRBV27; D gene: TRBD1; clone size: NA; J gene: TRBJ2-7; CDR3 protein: CASSLFGTGPYEQYF; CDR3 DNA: TGTGCCAGCAGTTTATTCGGGACAGGGCCCTACGAGCAGTACTTC
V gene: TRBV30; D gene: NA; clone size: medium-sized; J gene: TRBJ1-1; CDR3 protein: CAWSRQNTEAFF; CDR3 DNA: TGTGCCTGGAGTCGACAGAACACTGAAGCTTTCTTT
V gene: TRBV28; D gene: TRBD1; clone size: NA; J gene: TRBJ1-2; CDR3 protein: CASRGMGQGYGYTF; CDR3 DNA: TGTGCCAGCAGAGGAATGGGACAGGGCTATGGCTACACCTTC
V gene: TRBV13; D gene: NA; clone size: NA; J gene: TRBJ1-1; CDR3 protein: CASSLVRGLRGSDTAFF; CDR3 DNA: TGTGCCAGCAGCTTAGTCCGCGGGCTTCGGGGTAGCGACACAGCTTTCTTT
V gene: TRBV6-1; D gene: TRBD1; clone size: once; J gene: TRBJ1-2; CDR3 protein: CASSETGDGYTF; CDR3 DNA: TGTGCCAGCAGTGAGACAGGGGATGGCTACACCTTC
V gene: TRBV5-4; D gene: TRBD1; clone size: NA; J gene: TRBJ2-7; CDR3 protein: CASSRDSPLEQYF; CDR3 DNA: TGTGCCAGCAGCCGGGACAGCCCCCTCGAGCAGTACTTC
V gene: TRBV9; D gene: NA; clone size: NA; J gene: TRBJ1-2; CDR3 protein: CASSAETEPNYGYTF; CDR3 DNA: TGTGCCAGCAGCGCCGAGACAGAGCCTAACTATGGCTACACCTTC
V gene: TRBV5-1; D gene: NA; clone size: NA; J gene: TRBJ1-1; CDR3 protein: CASSSTVDTEAFF; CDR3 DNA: TGCGCCAGCTCGTCGACAGTTGACACTGAAGCTTTCTTT
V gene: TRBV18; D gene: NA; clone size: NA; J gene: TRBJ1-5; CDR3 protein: CASSPYGASNQPQHF; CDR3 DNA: TGTGCCAGCTCACCGTACGGGGCCAGCAATCAGCCCCAGCATTTT
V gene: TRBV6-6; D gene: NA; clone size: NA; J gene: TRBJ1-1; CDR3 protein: CASSWGGRDTEAFF; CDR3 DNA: TGTGCCAGCAGTTGGGGGGGAAGGGACACTGAAGCTTTCTTT
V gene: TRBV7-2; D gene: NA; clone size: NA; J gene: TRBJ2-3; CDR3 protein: CASSLSGSADTQYF; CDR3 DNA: TGTGCCAGCAGCTTAAGTGGGAGCGCAGATACGCAGTATTTT
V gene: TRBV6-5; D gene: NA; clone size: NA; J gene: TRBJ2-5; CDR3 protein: CASSSGQGRETQYF; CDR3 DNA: TGTGCCAGCAGTTCCGGCCAAGGACGGGAGACCCAGTACTTC
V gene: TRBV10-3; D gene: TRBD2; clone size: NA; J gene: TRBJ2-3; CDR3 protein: CATRLAGHTDTQYF; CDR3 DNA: TGTGCCACCCGACTAGCGGGACACACAGATACGCAGTATTTT
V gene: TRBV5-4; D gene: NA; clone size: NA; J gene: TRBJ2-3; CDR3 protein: CASSPRVDSDTQYF; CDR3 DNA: TGTGCCAGCAGCCCTAGGGTGGACTCGGATACGCAGTATTTT
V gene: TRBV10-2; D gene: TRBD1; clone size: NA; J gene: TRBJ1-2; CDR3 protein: CASRDGQGAGYTF; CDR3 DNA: TGCGCCAGCAGAGATGGACAGGGCGCTGGCTACACCTTC
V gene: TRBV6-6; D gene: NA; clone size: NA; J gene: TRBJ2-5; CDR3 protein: CASGGGSQYF; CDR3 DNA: TGTGCCAGCGGAGGGGGATCCCAGTACTTC